This TCR beta chain originates from a study of regulatory T cells in long-lasting Graves disease. Study-wide results and caveats: Study was limited to peripheral blood, excluding thyroid tissue. The persistent group shared around 2,700 public clonotypes, more than the approximately 890 shared by new patients.

As for time point: persistent/refractory GD, antithyroid drugs over 5 years with positive TRAb. PBMCs were the source of the RNA used for TCR sequencing. Roughly 10-milliliter peripheral blood samples went into EDTA tubes. Researchers made TCR beta libraries by using iRepertoire HTBI primers and running Arm-PCR on CDR3 regions. MiXCR, applied by TCRdb to the multiplex PCR reads, yields one record per CDR3 protein. The data contain 650,000 to 850,000 distinct CDR3 sequences, about 32% of them singletons. This clonotype was recorded at least ten times. As yet, its antigen is unknown. V lost 1 base, J lost 8 bases, and 14 bases lay in between. The length of the CDR3 is 15 residues. Per germline, CDR1 SGHAT and CDR2 FQNNGV.

This TCR derives from a female donor with Graves disease. The material was peripheral blood mononuclear cells (PBMCs), obtained when the disease was refractory, from a patient treated with antithyroid drugs. The chain has TRBV11-2 and TRBJ1-4, with unresolved D. The CDR3 spells CASSLVASSGEKLFF. The DNA for the CDR3 is TGTGCCAGCAGCTTAGTTGCGAGCTCCGGGGAAAAACTGTTTTTT.